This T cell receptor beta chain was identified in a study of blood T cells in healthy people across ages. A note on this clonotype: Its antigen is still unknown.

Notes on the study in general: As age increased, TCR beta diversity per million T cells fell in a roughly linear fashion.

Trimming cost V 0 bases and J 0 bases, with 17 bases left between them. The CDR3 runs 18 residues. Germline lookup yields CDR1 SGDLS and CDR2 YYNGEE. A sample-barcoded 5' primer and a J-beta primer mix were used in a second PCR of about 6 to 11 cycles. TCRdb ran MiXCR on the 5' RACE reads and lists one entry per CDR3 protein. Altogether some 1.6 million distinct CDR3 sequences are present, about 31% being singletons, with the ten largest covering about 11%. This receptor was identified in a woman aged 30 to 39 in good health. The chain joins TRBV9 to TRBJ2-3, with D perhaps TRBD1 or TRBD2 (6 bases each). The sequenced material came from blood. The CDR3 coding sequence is TGTGCCAGCAGCGTAGAACAGGGAGGTCTCCTTAGCACAGATACGCAGTATTTT. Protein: CASSVEQGGLLSTDTQYF.